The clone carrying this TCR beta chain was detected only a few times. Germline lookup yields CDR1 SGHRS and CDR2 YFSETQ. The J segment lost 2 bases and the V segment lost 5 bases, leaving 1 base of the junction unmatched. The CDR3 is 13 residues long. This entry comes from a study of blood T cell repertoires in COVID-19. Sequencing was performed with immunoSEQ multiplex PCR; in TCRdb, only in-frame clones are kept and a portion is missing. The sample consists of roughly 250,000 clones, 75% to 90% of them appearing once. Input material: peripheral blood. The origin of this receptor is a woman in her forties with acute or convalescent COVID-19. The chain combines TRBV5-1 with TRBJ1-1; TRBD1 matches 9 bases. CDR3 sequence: CASSTGGNTEAFF. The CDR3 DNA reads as TGCGCCAGCAGTACAGGGGGCAACACTGAAGCTTTCTTT.